Shown below are 16 T cell receptor beta chains from a single sample sequenced in a study of beta chain features in type 1 diabetes. Every isolated RNA sample was fully reverse transcribed, so sequencing captured expressed TCRB transcripts. The protocol was immunoSEQ multiplex PCR, while the TCRdb copy is restricted to in-frame clones and leaves out a portion. The sample yields around 500,000 clones, roughly an eighth seen once. Sequencing was done on a sample of naive CD4+ T cells from blood. The receptors here all came from a woman younger than 35 in good health.

The sample holds many counts of this clone. Other DNA sequences in this sample translate to the same CDR3. The rearrangement links TRBV30 to TRBJ2-7, with D possibly TRBD2 on 5 matching bases. This CDR3 comprises 12 residues. Trimming stripped 3 bases from V and 1 base from J, with 7 bases between. Germline CDR1 and CDR2: GTSNPN and SVGIG (reference sequence). The CDR3 protein is CAWSRGSYEQYF. CDR3 sequence (DNA): TGTGCCTGGAGCCGGGGATCCTACGAGCAGTACTTC.

The chain couples TRBV7-3 to TRBJ2-2; D is unresolved. The CDR3 spans 12 residues. Looked up from germline, CDR1 is SGHTA and CDR2 is FQGTGA. The germline V and J ends were trimmed by 3 bases and 4 bases, with 3 bases remaining between them. The CDR3 nucleotides are TGTGCCAGCAGCTTTTCCACCGGGGAGCTGTTTTTT. Its translation is CASSFSTGELFF.

The chain has TRBV6-5 and TRBJ2-5; 7 nucleotides match TRBD1. Germline CDR1 is MNHEY and CDR2 is SVGAGI. The CDR3 loop spans 12 amino acids. Trimming at V came to 10 bases and at J to 5 bases, leaving 7 bases not matched to a gene. CDR3 amino acids: CATTGAGETQYF. The CDR3 bases are TGTGCCACCACAGGGGCTGGGGAGACCCAGTACTTC.

The V gene is TRBV7-2, the J gene TRBJ2-5; the D call may be TRBD1 or TRBD2 (6 bases each). V was trimmed by 1 base and J by 5 bases, leaving 20 bases between them. Germline V gene data show CDR1 as SGHTA and CDR2 as FQGNSA. CDR3 length: 17 amino acids. CDR3 residues: CASSLVVLGGSGETQYF. The DNA of the CDR3 is TGTGCCAGCAGCTTAGTCGTTCTCGGGGGCTCCGGGGAGACCCAGTACTTC.

This clone was seen more than once but under ten times. The rearrangement uses TRBV27 and TRBJ2-3; D is ambiguous. V was shortened by 0 bases and J by 8 bases, with 9 bases between the two germline ends. Germline V gives CDR1 MNHEY, CDR2 SMNVEV (reference sequence). This CDR3 has 13 residues. CDR3 loop: CASSLSISVTQYF. As DNA, the CDR3 is TGTGCCAGCAGTTTATCGATAAGTGTTACGCAGTATTTT.

The chain joins TRBV2 to TRBJ2-4; D remains ambiguous. V was pared by 2 bases and J by 1 base, with 6 bases between. The CDR3 totals 14 residues. Germline V gene lookup returns CDR1 SNHLY and CDR2 FYNNEI. CDR3 DNA sequence: TGTGCCAGCAGTGAAAGGTCCGCCAAAAACATTCAGTACTTC. This translates into CASSERSAKNIQYF.

This clone was recorded at least ten times. CDR3 sequence reads: CAWQLEAYEQYF. In nucleotides, the CDR3 is TGTGCCTGGCAACTGGAAGCCTACGAGCAGTACTTC. The chain recombines TRBV30 with TRBJ2-7; D unresolved. The germline V gene encodes CDR1 GTSNPN and CDR2 SVGIG (reference sequence). This CDR3 comprises 12 residues. The V gene lost 5 bases and the J gene lost 2 bases, with 10 bases spanning the gap.

This clone came up a few times. J is TRBJ1-3 and V is TRBV18, with D tentatively TRBD1 (5 bases). This CDR3 spans 14 amino acids. V was clipped by 2 bases and J by 2 bases, with 7 bases between them. Germline CDR1 KGHSH, CDR2 LQKENI. The CDR3 protein is CASSPRTTGNTIYF. CDR3 nucleotide sequence: TGTGCCAGCTCACCAAGGACAACTGGAAACACCATATATTTT.

The chain couples TRBV7-9 to TRBJ1-4; D may be TRBD1 (6 bases). The CDR3 covers 14 residues. The germline CDR1 and CDR2 sequences are SEHNR and FQNEAQ (reference sequence). V was clipped by 4 bases and J by 11 bases, with 17 bases between them. The CDR3 DNA is TGTGCCAGCAGCTCCGGGACACGGATGGGGAAACTGTTTTTT. Translation gives CASSSGTRMGKLFF.

The chain employs TRBV19 and TRBJ2-2; TRBD1 matches 7 bases. The CDR3 runs to 14 residues. The V segment lost 7 bases and the J segment 3 bases; nucleotides outside the gene matches: 5. Germline values: CDR1 LNHDA, CDR2 SQIVND (reference sequence). CDR3 bases: TGTGCCAGTAAGAACAGGGGAGACACCGGGGAGCTGTTTTTT. This translates into CASKNRGDTGELFF.

The chain employs TRBV7-2 and TRBJ2-7; D unresolved. V lost 1 base and J 2 bases, leaving 6 bases between the germline ends. This CDR3 is 13 amino acids long. From germline, CDR1 is SGHTA and CDR2 FQGNSA. The CDR3: CASSLGATYEQYV. The CDR3 coding sequence is TGTGCCAGCAGCTTAGGGGCAACCTACGAGCAGTACGTC.

This chain uses TRBV15 with TRBJ2-5; D unresolved. Trimming shortened V by 0 bases and J by 1 base, and 9 bases separated the two germline ends. CDR1 is LNHNV, CDR2 YYDKDF, per germline (reference sequence). The CDR3 contains 15 residues. CDR3 sequence: CATSREASAQETQYF. CDR3 coding DNA: TGTGCCACCAGCAGAGAGGCGTCTGCCCAAGAGACCCAGTACTTC.

Points on this clone: Other nucleotide sequences from this sample produce the same CDR3. The chain links TRBV5-1 to TRBJ2-6; D is unclear. CDR1 and CDR2 from the germline V gene are SGHRS and YFSETQ. V was pared by 0 bases and J by 1 base, with 5 bases between. This CDR3 comprises 15 residues. This CDR3 is CASSLEGSGANVLTF. The CDR3 DNA is TGCGCCAGCAGCTTGGAAGGTTCTGGGGCCAACGTCCTGACTTTC.

This clone was counted only a few times. The chain carries TRBV30 and TRBJ2-1, with D maybe TRBD2 (5 bases). The CDR3 covers 13 residues. V lost 3 bases and J lost 8, with 14 bases in between. The germline CDR1 and CDR2 sequences are GTSNPN and SVGIG (reference sequence). Here the CDR3 DNA reads TGTGCCTGGAGGCGGGCCGTAGTAGATGAGCAGTTCTTC. It specifies CAWRRAVVDEQFF.

This clone has only a few counts. The genes are TRBV10-3 and TRBJ1-2; 9 bases agree with TRBD1. V trimming: 8 bases; J trimming: 3 bases; junction bases outside the gene matches: 10. Germline V gives CDR1 ENHRY, CDR2 SYGVKD. The CDR3 sequence is 15 residues long. CDR3 in DNA: TGTGCCATCCTCCAGGACAGGGGAGTAGACTATGGCTACACCTTC. Protein sequence: CAILQDRGVDYGYTF.

This clone was seen a few times. The V and J genes are TRBV29-1 and TRBJ2-7; perhaps TRBD2 as D (6 bases). Trimming shortened V by 6 bases and J by 2 bases, and 17 bases separated the two germline ends. Germline V gives CDR1 SQVTM, CDR2 ANQGSEA. CDR3 size: 14 residues. This chain's CDR3 is CSVAGSPGPYEQYF. As DNA, the CDR3 is TGCAGCGTAGCGGGTAGCCCCGGCCCCTACGAGCAGTACTTC.